The 2 T cell receptor beta chains listed next were all sequenced from one sample in a study of blood T cell repertoires in COVID-19. The data were produced by immunoSEQ multiplex PCR, yet TCRdb's version contains in-frame clones alone and is incomplete. This sample has some 250,000 clones, with approximately 87% found just once. The sequenced sample consisted of peripheral blood. The receptors stem from a woman in her 30s with COVID-19, enrolled during active disease.

This clone was counted a single time. This chain connects TRBV2 to TRBJ2-2, with 12 bases matching TRBD1. The CDR3 loop spans 16 amino acids. Germline V gives CDR1 SNHLY, CDR2 FYNNEI. The trim removed 8 bases at V and 5 bases at J, leaving 9 bases unmatched. CDR3 in DNA: TGTGCCAGCGCCGGGACAGGGGGCGCCGTAACCGGGGAGCTGTTTTTT. The encoded protein is CASAGTGGAVTGELFF.

V and J are TRBV19 and TRBJ2-2; possible D gene TRBD2, 6 bases. Trimming shortened V by 8 bases and J by 2 bases, and 12 bases separated the two germline ends. The CDR3 runs to 14 residues. Germline assignment: CDR1 LNHDA and CDR2 SQIVND (reference sequence). CDR3 coding DNA: TGTGCCAGTGTCGCGGGGCCCAACACCGGGGAGCTGTTTTTT. Amino acids: CASVAGPNTGELFF.